This TCR beta chain came from a study of shared clonotypes between healthy human individuals. This was a deep-level run. Using immunoSEQ multiplex PCR, the repertoire was profiled, and TCRdb retains in-frame clones only, with some absent. This table has under 2,500,000 clones, 95% appearing once. Whole-study findings and limits: It was only blood that was sampled, and tissue repertoires likely differ.

A note on this clone: Its target is not known.

Germline loops: CDR1 MNHEY, CDR2 SVGAGI. The CDR3 is made up of 12 amino acids. Trimming cost V 6 bases and J 11 bases; bases outside gene matches: 9. This clonotype was obtained from a man in his late teens or twenties in good health. The chain is built from TRBV6-5 and TRBJ1-1; TRBD1 aligns across 7 bases. Sequences were obtained from naive CD4+ T cells sorted from blood. Sample subset: CD45RA+ positively selected. The CDR3 is CASSSRQGRAFF. The CDR3 coding sequence is TGTGCCAGCAGCTCTCGACAGGGTCGGGCTTTCTTT.